This TCR beta chain was sequenced in a study of blood T cell repertoires in COVID-19. As for the study in general: Some COVID-19 samples were acute and others convalescent; all came from the United States, Italy and Spain. Sources were T cells, B-cell-depleted T cells, or PBMCs; the material itself was cDNA or gDNA.

Seattle's enrolled individuals joined amid active infection and were then monitored longitudinally. With 5 bases removed from V and 8 bases from J, the gap between germline ends came to 12 bases. This CDR3 has 12 amino acids. Germline values: CDR1 LNHDA, CDR2 SQIVND (reference sequence). The table came from immunoSEQ multiplex PCR; TCRdb's copy has only in-frame clones and leaves some out. The table lists under 55,000 clones, 85% to 90% of them singletons. This receptor was identified in an elderly woman with COVID-19, enrolled during active disease. Sequencing was performed on peripheral blood. This chain connects TRBV19 to TRBJ1-2; maybe TRBD1 (6 bases). As DNA, the CDR3 is TGTGCCAGTAGTTACCACAGGGAAGGCTACACCTTC. Translating it yields CASSYHREGYTF.